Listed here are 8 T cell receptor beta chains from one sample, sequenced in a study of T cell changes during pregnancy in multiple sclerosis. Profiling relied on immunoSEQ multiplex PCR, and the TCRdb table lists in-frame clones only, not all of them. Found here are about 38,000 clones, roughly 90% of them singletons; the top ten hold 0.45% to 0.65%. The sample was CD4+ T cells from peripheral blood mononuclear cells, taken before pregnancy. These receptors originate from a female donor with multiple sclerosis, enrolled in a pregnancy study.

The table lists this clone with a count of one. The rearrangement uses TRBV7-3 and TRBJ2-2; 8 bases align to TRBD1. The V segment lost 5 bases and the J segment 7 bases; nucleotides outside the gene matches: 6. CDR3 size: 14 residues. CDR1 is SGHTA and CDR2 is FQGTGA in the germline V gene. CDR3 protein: CASSADRGSGELFF. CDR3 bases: TGTGCCAGCAGCGCCGACAGGGGAAGCGGGGAGCTGTTTTTT.

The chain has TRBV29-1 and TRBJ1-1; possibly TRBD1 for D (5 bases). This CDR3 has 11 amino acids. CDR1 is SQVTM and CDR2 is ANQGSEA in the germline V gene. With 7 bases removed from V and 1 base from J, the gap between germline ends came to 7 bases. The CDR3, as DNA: TGCAGCGCCGGACAGAACACTGAAGCTTTCTTT. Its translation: CSAGQNTEAFF. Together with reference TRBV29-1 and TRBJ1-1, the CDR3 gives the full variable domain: SAVISQKPSRDICQRGTSLTIQCQVDSQVTMMFWYRQQPGQSLTLIATANQGSEATYESGFVIDKFPISRPNLTFSTLTVSNMSPEDSSIYLCSAGQNTEAFFGQGTRLTVV.

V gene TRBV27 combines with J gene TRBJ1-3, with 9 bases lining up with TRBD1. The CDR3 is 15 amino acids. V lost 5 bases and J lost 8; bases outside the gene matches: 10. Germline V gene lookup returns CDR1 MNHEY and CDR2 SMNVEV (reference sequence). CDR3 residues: CASSPHRGRLDTIYF. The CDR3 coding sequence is TGTGCCAGCAGTCCGCACAGGGGGCGCTTGGACACCATATATTTT.

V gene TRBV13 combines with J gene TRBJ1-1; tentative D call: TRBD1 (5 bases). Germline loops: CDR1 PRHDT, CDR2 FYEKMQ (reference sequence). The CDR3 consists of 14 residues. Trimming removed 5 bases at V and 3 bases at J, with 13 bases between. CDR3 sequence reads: CASSPGRRDTEAFF. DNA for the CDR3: TGTGCCAGCAGCCCAGGGAGGAGGGACACTGAAGCTTTCTTT.

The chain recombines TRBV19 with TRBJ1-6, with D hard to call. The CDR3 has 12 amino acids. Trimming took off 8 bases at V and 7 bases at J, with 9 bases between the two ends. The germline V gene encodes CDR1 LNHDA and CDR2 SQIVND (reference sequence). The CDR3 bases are TGTGCCAGTGGACTGAGGAATTCACCCCTCCACTTT. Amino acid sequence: CASGLRNSPLHF.

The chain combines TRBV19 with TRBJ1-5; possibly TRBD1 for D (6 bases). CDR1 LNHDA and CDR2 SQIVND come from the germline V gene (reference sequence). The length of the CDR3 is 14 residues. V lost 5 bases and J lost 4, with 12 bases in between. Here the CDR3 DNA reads TGTGCCAGTAGTTTACAGGGTGGTAATCAGCCCCAGCATTTT. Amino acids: CASSLQGGNQPQHF. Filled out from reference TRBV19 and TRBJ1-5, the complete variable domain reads DGGITQSPKYLFRKEGQNVTLSCEQNLNHDAMYWYRQDPGQGLRLIYYSQIVNDFQKGDIAEGYSVSREKKESFPLTVTSAQKNPTAFYLCASSLQGGNQPQHFGDGTRLSIL.

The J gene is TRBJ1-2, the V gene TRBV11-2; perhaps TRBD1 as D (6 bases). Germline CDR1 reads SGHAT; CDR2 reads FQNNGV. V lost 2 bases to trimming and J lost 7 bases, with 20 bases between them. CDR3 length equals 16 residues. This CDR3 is CASSLRGTTGSGGYTF. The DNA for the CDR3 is TGTGCCAGCAGCTTAAGGGGGACAACGGGGTCGGGTGGCTACACCTTC.

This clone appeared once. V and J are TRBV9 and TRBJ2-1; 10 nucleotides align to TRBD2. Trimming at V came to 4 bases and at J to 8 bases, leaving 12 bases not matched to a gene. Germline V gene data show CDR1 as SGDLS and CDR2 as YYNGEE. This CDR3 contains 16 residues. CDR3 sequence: CASSLRSGTSADEQFF. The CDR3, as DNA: TGTGCCAGCAGCCTACGGTCCGGGACTAGCGCCGATGAGCAGTTCTTC.